Presented here are 32 T cell receptor beta chains from one specimen sequenced in a study of cytomegalovirus exposure and HLA in healthy donors. Vbeta (60) and Jbeta (13) primers were used in the PCR. Assay used: immunoSEQ multiplex PCR; TCRdb lists only in-frame clones, some missing. The data show some 190,000 clones, with approximately 78% seen just once and roughly 13% held by the top ten. The sequenced sample consisted of PBMCs. Receptors were obtained from a woman aged 25 to 39 in good health and CMV-seropositive.

The CDR3 DNA is TGCGCCAGCAGCTTGGTTGGCGGGAGGGGGGACCAGCAGTACTTC. Encoded protein: CASSLVGGRGDQQYF. The chain couples TRBV5-1 to TRBJ2-7; 9 bases fit TRBD2. The junction had 9 bases not matched to a gene; V was cut back by 0 bases and J by 8 bases. The germline V gene has CDR1 SGHRS and CDR2 YFSETQ. The CDR3 sequence is 15 residues long. Full variable domain (remainder filled in from reference TRBV5-1 and TRBJ2-7): KAGVTQTPRYLIKTRGQQVTLSCSPISGHRSVSWYQQTPGQGLQFLFEYFSETQRNKGNFPGRFSGRQFSNSRSEMNVSTLELGDSALYLCASSLVGGRGDQQYFGPGTRLTVT.

The CDR3 DNA follows: TGTGCCAGCAGCTCGTTCGACTCCAACTACGAGCAGTACTTC. Amino acid sequence: CASSSFDSNYEQYF. The chain is built from TRBV7-8 and TRBJ2-7, with no clear D. CDR3 size: 14 residues. V lost 4 bases to trimming and J lost 3 bases, with 13 bases between them. Germline-derived CDR1 and CDR2 are SGHVS and FQNEAQ. The full variable domain, in which reference TRBV7-8 and TRBJ2-7 provide the parts outside the CDR3, is GAGVSQSPRYKVAKRGQDVALRCDPISGHVSLFWYQQALGQGPEFLTYFQNEAQLDKSGLPSDRFFAERPEGSVSTLKIQRTQQEDSAVYLCASSSFDSNYEQYFGPGTRLTVT.

This clone was detected once. The chain recombines TRBV30 with TRBJ1-2; D remains unclear. Trimming stripped 2 bases from V and 0 bases from J, with 4 bases between. Germline-derived CDR1 and CDR2 are GTSNPN and SVGIG (reference sequence). The CDR3 consists of 12 residues. CDR3 DNA sequence: TGTGCCTGGAGTCGCGCTAACTATGGCTACACCTTC. It yields the protein CAWSRANYGYTF.

This chain links TRBV19 with TRBJ2-1, with a tentative D call TRBD1 (6 bases). The CDR3 extends over 14 amino acids. V lost 7 bases, J lost 3 bases, and 13 bases lay in between. The germline V gene has CDR1 LNHDA and CDR2 SQIVND (reference sequence). CDR3 sequence reads: CASNGRGYYNEQFF. CDR3 DNA: TGTGCCAGTAATGGTAGGGGGTACTACAATGAGCAGTTCTTC.

This clone has only one observation. The rearrangement links TRBV11-3 to TRBJ2-3; 9 bases fit TRBD1. Per germline, CDR1 SGHNT and CDR2 YENEEA. This CDR3 comprises 16 residues. Trimming took 5 bases from V and 2 from J; bases not matched to a gene: 8. CDR3 sequence (DNA): TGTGCCAGCAGCCGTTGGGACAGGGTTACCACAGATACGCAGTATTTT. Translating it yields CASSRWDRVTTDTQYF.

The CDR3 is CAISESNSTYGYTF. The CDR3 DNA follows: TGTGCCATCAGTGAGTCGAACAGCACCTATGGCTACACCTTC. The chain carries TRBV10-3 and TRBJ1-2; D gene unclear. The CDR3 covers 14 residues. Germline loops: CDR1 ENHRY, CDR2 SYGVKD. Trimming cost V 0 bases and J 4 bases, with 9 bases left between them.

The V and J genes are TRBV18 and TRBJ2-7; TRBD2 is a possible D gene (7 bases). Germline CDR1 is KGHSH and CDR2 is LQKENI. This CDR3 is built from 15 residues. Trimming left V 2 bases short and J 0 bases short, with 11 bases between. The CDR3 coding sequence is TGTGCCAGCTCACCAGGGCGGGGGCTCTCCTACGAGCAGTACTTC. Its translation: CASSPGRGLSYEQYF.

This clone has only a few counts. The V gene is TRBV5-8, the J gene TRBJ1-1; D possibly corresponds to TRBD1 (5 bases). The V gene lost 4 bases and the J gene lost 0 bases, with 10 bases spanning the gap. The length of the CDR3 is 14 residues. CDR1 is SGHTS, CDR2 YDEGEE, per germline. The DNA of the CDR3 is TGTGCCAGCAGCCTCGGGGGTATGAACACTGAAGCTTTCTTT. This translates into CASSLGGMNTEAFF.

The V and J genes are TRBV27 and TRBJ2-5, with 10 bases identical to TRBD1. V gave up 7 bases and J gave up 4 bases; unmatched junction bases: 9. The CDR3 covers 15 residues. The germline V gene encodes CDR1 MNHEY and CDR2 SMNVEV (reference sequence). The CDR3 reads CASTQTGGFGETQYF. DNA for the CDR3: TGTGCCAGCACCCAGACAGGGGGCTTCGGAGAGACCCAGTACTTC.

V gene TRBV5-5 combines with J gene TRBJ2-5; possible D gene TRBD1, 5 bases. The ends were cut back, 0 bases at V and 5 bases at J, with 11 bases in the middle. Germline CDR1 SGHKS, CDR2 YYEKEE (reference sequence). The CDR3 has 14 amino acids. This CDR3 is CASSLGGRWETQYF. The DNA of the CDR3 is TGTGCCAGCAGCTTGGGGGGCCGATGGGAGACCCAGTACTTC. The variable domain in full, completed from reference TRBV5-5 and TRBJ2-5, reads DAGVTQSPTHLIKTRGQQVTLRCSPISGHKSVSWYQQVLGQGPQFIFQYYEKEERGRGNFPDRFSARQFPNYSSELNVNALLLGDSALYLCASSLGGRWETQYFGPGTRLLVL.

The rearrangement joins TRBV5-1 to TRBJ2-2; D is unclear. This CDR3 region has 14 residues. Looked up from germline, CDR1 is SGHRS and CDR2 is YFSETQ. The germline V and J ends were trimmed by 0 bases and 7 bases, with 10 bases remaining between them. The CDR3 DNA follows: TGCGCCAGCAGCTTGGTAGCCGAAGGCGGGGAGCTGTTTTTT. As protein: CASSLVAEGGELFF.

The genes are TRBV19 and TRBJ1-5; 12 positions agree with TRBD1. This CDR3 has 16 amino acids. V lost 4 bases, J lost 6 bases, and 7 bases stayed unmatched. Looked up from germline, CDR1 is LNHDA and CDR2 is SQIVND (reference sequence). CDR3: CASSTRDRGLGQPQHF. In DNA, the CDR3 is TGTGCCAGTAGTACCCGGGACAGGGGGCTAGGTCAGCCCCAGCATTTT.

As regards this clone: This specimen includes other DNA sequences encoding the same CDR3. This rearrangement joins TRBV30 to TRBJ2-5, with a weak D call TRBD2 (5 bases). The V gene's germline CDR1 is GTSNPN and CDR2 SVGIG (reference sequence). Trimming removed 0 bases from V and 2 bases from J, with 7 bases in between. The CDR3 totals 13 residues. The CDR3 coding sequence is TGTGCCTGGAGTGTACCGGGGCAAGAGACCCAGTACTTC. This sequence encodes CAWSVPGQETQYF.

This sequence joins TRBV28 and TRBJ2-1, with 8 bases lining up with TRBD2. CDR3 length: 16 amino acids. The trim removed 2 bases at V and 6 bases at J, leaving 9 bases unmatched. Germline V lookup: CDR1 MDHEN, CDR2 SYDVKM. This CDR3 is CASSLPQAGVSNEQFF. The CDR3 nucleotides read TGTGCCAGCAGTTTACCTCAAGCGGGGGTTAGCAATGAGCAGTTCTTC.

The chain is built from TRBV7-2 and TRBJ2-1; D not certain. CDR3 length equals 12 residues. Trimming took off 3 bases at V and 8 bases at J, with 8 bases between the two ends. CDR1 is SGHTA, CDR2 FQGNSA, per germline. The CDR3 DNA reads TGTGCCAGCAGCTTGAATATAGATGAGCAGTTCTTC. Protein product: CASSLNIDEQFF.

This clone was counted between two and nine times. This chain uses TRBV30 with TRBJ1-1, with D perhaps matching TRBD1 (5 bases). Trimming removed 5 bases at V and 4 bases at J, with 14 bases between. CDR1 and CDR2 (germline): GTSNPN, SVGIG (reference sequence). The CDR3 runs to 13 residues. The CDR3 sequence is CAWAGEVGTEAFF. CDR3 DNA: TGTGCCTGGGCGGGGGAAGTGGGCACTGAAGCTTTCTTT. Supplemented by reference TRBV30 and TRBJ1-1, the full variable domain reads SQTIHQWPATLVQPVGSPLSLECTVEGTSNPNLYWYRQAAGRGLQLLFYSVGIGQISSEVPQNLSASRPQDRQFILSSKKLLLSDSGFYLCAWAGEVGTEAFFGQGTRLTVV.

The V and J genes are TRBV19 and TRBJ1-3; TRBD1 agrees at 7 bases. There are 15 residues in the CDR3. CDR1 and CDR2 from the germline V gene are LNHDA and SQIVND (reference sequence). V lost 3 bases to trimming and J lost 2 bases; unmatched junction nucleotides: 4. The CDR3, as DNA: TGTGCCAGTAGTATTGGTAGGGGGCCTGGAAACACCATATATTTT. It yields the protein CASSIGRGPGNTIYF.

The chain uses TRBV19 and TRBJ1-2; D call uncertain. The germline CDR1 and CDR2 sequences are LNHDA and SQIVND (reference sequence). The CDR3 covers 13 residues. V gave up 3 bases and J gave up 8 bases, with 13 bases separating them. The CDR3 DNA follows: TGTGCCAGTAGTATCTCTGGGGAGGAAGGCTACACCTTC. This translates into CASSISGEEGYTF.

V is TRBV6-1 and J is TRBJ1-3; perhaps TRBD1 as D (5 bases). The CDR3 length is 17 residues. Looked up from germline, CDR1 is MNHNS and CDR2 is SASEGT. Trimming cost V 0 bases and J 0 bases, with 12 bases left between them. This chain's CDR3 is CASSEAGFRDSGNTIYF. The CDR3 nucleotides read TGTGCCAGCAGTGAAGCGGGATTCAGGGACTCTGGAAACACCATATATTTT.

V is TRBV6-1 and J is TRBJ2-7; TRBD1 aligns across 7 bases. In germline, CDR1 is MNHNS, CDR2 SASEGT. The CDR3 totals 14 residues. Trimming removed 5 bases from V and 0 bases from J; junction bases left unmatched: 4. The CDR3 sequence is CASSSDRFSYEQYF. Written as DNA, the CDR3 is TGTGCCAGCAGTTCGGACAGGTTCTCCTACGAGCAGTACTTC.

Concerning this clone: Other DNA sequences in this sample translate to the same CDR3. The rearrangement uses TRBV7-9 and TRBJ2-1, with 7 bases identical to TRBD1. CDR1 is SEHNR and CDR2 is FQNEAQ in the germline V gene (reference sequence). V lost 3 bases, J lost 2 bases, and 1 base stayed unmatched. This CDR3 comprises 14 residues. The chain's CDR3 is CASSFGTAYNEQFF. CDR3 coding DNA: TGTGCCAGCAGCTTTGGGACAGCCTACAATGAGCAGTTCTTC. Looking up the rest from reference TRBV7-9 and TRBJ2-1 gives the full variable domain: DTGVSQNPRHKITKRGQNVTFRCDPISEHNRLYWYRQTLGQGPEFLTYFQNEAQLEKSRLLSDRFSAERPKGSFSTLEIQRTEQGDSAMYLCASSFGTAYNEQFFGPGTRLTVL.

The chain couples TRBV11-2 to TRBJ1-1; D may be TRBD1 (5 bases). The V gene's germline CDR1 is SGHAT and CDR2 FQNNGV. V shed 0 bases and J shed 11 bases, with 10 bases lying between them. There are 12 residues in the CDR3. The CDR3 sequence: CASSLEGAGAFF. CDR3 nucleotide sequence: TGTGCCAGCAGCTTAGAAGGGGCGGGGGCTTTCTTT.

The genes are TRBV11-3 and TRBJ2-3, with a tentative D call TRBD1 (6 bases). The germline V gene has CDR1 SGHNT and CDR2 YENEEA. The germline V and J ends were trimmed by 5 bases and 2 bases, with 11 bases remaining between them. This CDR3 has 14 amino acids. The CDR3: CASSRDTITDTQYF. The DNA of the CDR3 is TGTGCCAGCAGCCGGGACACCATCACAGATACGCAGTATTTT.

The J gene is TRBJ2-5, the V gene TRBV30; D is possibly TRBD2 (5 bases). The germline V and J ends were trimmed by 3 bases and 5 bases, with 22 bases remaining between them. The CDR3 consists of 16 residues. Germline V gene lookup returns CDR1 GTSNPN and CDR2 SVGIG (reference sequence). The CDR3 loop reads CAWSSLTDPEAETQYF. The CDR3 DNA reads TGTGCCTGGAGCTCTCTTACAGACCCGGAGGCGGAGACCCAGTACTTC.

This rearrangement joins TRBV28 to TRBJ2-7, with 12 bases lining up with TRBD1. CDR1 MDHEN and CDR2 SYDVKM come from the germline V gene. The CDR3 length is 18 residues. With V trimmed by 3 bases and J by 4 bases, 13 bases remained unmatched. CDR3 sequence: CASSFGTGGEFGPYEQYF. The CDR3 bases are TGTGCCAGCAGTTTTGGGACAGGGGGCGAATTCGGACCATACGAGCAGTACTTC.

In this sample, this clone turned up a few times. The V and J genes are TRBV29-1 and TRBJ1-2, with a weak D call TRBD1 (5 bases). Trimming took off 4 bases at V and 6 bases at J, with 15 bases between the two ends. The CDR3 is 13 residues long. Looked up from germline, CDR1 is SQVTM and CDR2 is ANQGSEA. The CDR3 is CSVGARVPNGYTF. As DNA, the CDR3 is TGCAGCGTTGGGGCCAGGGTACCGAATGGCTACACCTTC.

The chain has TRBV5-1 and TRBJ2-3; the match to TRBD2 covers 7 bases. CDR3 length equals 14 residues. Trimming at V came to 4 bases and at J to 2 bases, leaving 4 bases not matched to a gene. CDR1 and CDR2 from the germline V gene are SGHRS and YFSETQ. CDR3 nucleotide sequence: TGCGCCAGCAGCCTAGCGGATTTCACAGATACGCAGTATTTT. Translating it yields CASSLADFTDTQYF. Using reference TRBV5-1 and TRBJ2-3 for the parts outside the CDR3, the full variable domain is KAGVTQTPRYLIKTRGQQVTLSCSPISGHRSVSWYQQTPGQGLQFLFEYFSETQRNKGNFPGRFSGRQFSNSRSEMNVSTLELGDSALYLCASSLADFTDTQYFGPGTRLTVL.

This clone was seen more than once but under ten times. J is TRBJ1-5 and V is TRBV30; a weak D match, TRBD1 (5 bases). Trimming pared 4 bases from V and 11 bases from J, leaving 18 bases between. The germline V gene encodes CDR1 GTSNPN and CDR2 SVGIG (reference sequence). There are 13 residues in the CDR3. The CDR3 DNA sequence: TGTGCCTGGACCCTCCAGGGTAAAGGGGCCCAGCATTTT. Encoded protein: CAWTLQGKGAQHF. Together with reference TRBV30 and TRBJ1-5, the CDR3 gives the full variable domain: SQTIHQWPATLVQPVGSPLSLECTVEGTSNPNLYWYRQAAGRGLQLLFYSVGIGQISSEVPQNLSASRPQDRQFILSSKKLLLSDSGFYLCAWTLQGKGAQHFGDGTRLSIL.

This chain connects TRBV10-3 to TRBJ2-7; D is possibly TRBD2 (6 bases). The CDR3 has 14 residues. Germline V gene lookup returns CDR1 ENHRY and CDR2 SYGVKD. V shed 3 bases and J shed 4 bases, with 13 bases lying between them. CDR3 DNA sequence: TGTGCCATCAGTGATCCGGGACTCAGTTACGAGCAGTACTTC. Residues: CAISDPGLSYEQYF.

As for this clone: At one of its ends the junction is not consistent with the germline gene, which may arise from a read error. The same CDR3 can be traced to other DNA sequences in this sample. J is TRBJ2-7 and V is TRBV4-1, with 8 positions matching TRBD1. The CDR3 has 17 amino acids. Germline V gives CDR1 MGHRA, CDR2 YSYEKL. The CDR3 DNA follows: TGCGCCAGCAGTCAAGAACCCGAGACAGGGGAGCTCCACGAGCAGTACTTC. Protein: CASSQEPETGELHEQYF.

V gene TRBV28 combines with J gene TRBJ1-4; D call uncertain. CDR1 and CDR2 from the germline V gene are MDHEN and SYDVKM. CDR3 size: 16 residues. V was pared by 7 bases and J by 6 bases, with 21 bases between. The CDR3 DNA sequence: TGTGCCAGCACCTCACCAAAGAGGAACGGGTATGAAAAACTGTTTTTT. Translation gives CASTSPKRNGYEKLFF.

This clone was seen more than once but under ten times. The genes are TRBV28 and TRBJ2-5; 7 nucleotides line up with TRBD1. There are 12 residues in the CDR3. J was trimmed by 7 bases and V by 8 bases; bases with no gene match: 7. Per the germline V gene, CDR1 is MDHEN and CDR2 is SYDVKM. The CDR3 is CASGQVRLTQYF. CDR3 DNA sequence: TGTGCCAGCGGACAGGTCAGACTGACCCAGTACTTC.